This T cell receptor (beta chain) was captured in a study of OX40 agonist ivuxolimab in advanced cancers. General observations from the study: In general, CD8+ T cells held more expanded clones than CD4+ did, on average.

TCRdb's copy holds only in-frame clones and misses some; the assay was immunoSEQ multiplex PCR. Of 60,000 or so clones in the sample, about 83% were seen once. This clone was recorded only once. What it binds is not known. Sequences were derived from CD4+ or CD8+ T cells sorted from blood, sampled in a trial of the OX40 agonist ivuxolimab. The TCR comes from an adult with an advanced solid tumor such as melanoma, head and neck, liver or kidney cancer.

The CDR3 coding sequence is TGTGCCAGCAGCTTAAAGCGAGGACACCTCCTTGGAGATACGCAGTATTTT. This sequence encodes CASSLKRGHLLGDTQYF. This chain connects TRBV7-3 to TRBJ2-3; TRBD1 is a possible D gene (5 bases). V was shortened by 1 base and J by 5 bases, with 19 bases between the two germline ends. This CDR3 spans 17 amino acids. Germline V gene lookup returns CDR1 SGHTA and CDR2 FQGTGA.